The 5 T cell receptor beta chains reported below all come from one sample, sequenced in a study of T cell responses to AZD1222 COVID-19 vaccine. Produced via immunoSEQ multiplex PCR; TCRdb's table is partial and in-frame only. Among about 120,000 clones listed, 80% to 90% were seen once. Sequencing was performed on peripheral blood, taken on day 0 of MenACWY control vaccination. Receptors were obtained from an adult in good health.

The V gene is TRBV30, the J gene TRBJ2-7, with D unresolved. Trimming left V 3 bases short and J 0 bases short, with 12 bases between. Germline V gene data show CDR1 as GTSNPN and CDR2 as SVGIG (reference sequence). The CDR3 extends over 14 amino acids. The CDR3 loop is CAWRFGRNSYEQYF. CDR3 bases: TGTGCCTGGAGATTTGGACGTAACTCCTACGAGCAGTACTTC.

Only one count was recorded for this clone. The rearrangement joins TRBV5-6 to TRBJ2-7; D gene unclear. Trimming cost V 2 bases and J 7 bases, with 10 bases left between them. The germline CDR1 and CDR2 sequences are SGHDT and YYEEEE. The CDR3 totals 12 residues. CDR3 bases: TGTGCCAGCAGCTTCCAGAACCTGGAGCAGTACTTC. Its protein is CASSFQNLEQYF. Looking up the rest from reference TRBV5-6 and TRBJ2-7 gives the full variable domain: DAGVTQSPTHLIKTRGQQVTLRCSPKSGHDTVSWYQQALGQGPQFIFQYYEEEERQRGNFPDRFSGHQFPNYSSELNVNALLLGDSALYLCASSFQNLEQYFGPGTRLTVT.

The J gene is TRBJ2-5, the V gene TRBV5-1, with D possibly matching TRBD2 (5 bases). The germline V gene encodes CDR1 SGHRS and CDR2 YFSETQ. The CDR3 consists of 13 residues. The V gene lost 1 base and the J gene lost 5 bases, with 9 bases spanning the gap. The CDR3 is CASSLSGPETQYF. DNA of the CDR3: TGCGCCAGCAGCTTGAGCGGCCCGGAGACCCAGTACTTC.

V gene TRBV28 combines with J gene TRBJ1-1, with 7 bases lining up with TRBD1. The V and J ends lost 5 bases and 4 bases, in that order; junction bases with no gene match: 13. The CDR3 is 16 residues long. Germline CDR1 and CDR2: MDHEN and SYDVKM. The CDR3 region has the DNA TGTGCCAGCAGTGGGGGGAGGACAGGAGGGATCACTGAAGCTTTCTTT. Protein: CASSGGRTGGITEAFF.

The chain uses TRBV4-3 and TRBJ2-2; D is unresolved. CDR3 length equals 12 residues. Germline V gives CDR1 LGHNA, CDR2 YSLEER. Trimming took off 4 bases at V and 3 bases at J, with 3 bases between the two ends. The CDR3 DNA reads TGCGCCAGCAGCCCCGACACCGGGGAGCTGTTTTTT. Protein product: CASSPDTGELFF.